This TCR beta chain appears in the sequencing data of a study of T-cell memory formation after mild COVID-19. Study observations and caveats: Pre-infection memory showed some responding clones, and this suggested that cross-reactive memory joined. The study found balanced CD4/CD8 in clones contracting day 15 to 85 and a CD4+ lean in later expanders.

The germline V gene has CDR1 SGHNT and CDR2 YYREEE (reference sequence). The CDR3 covers 13 residues. The V end was cut by 4 bases, the J end by 5 bases, with 10 bases between. TCRdb re-called the 5' RACE reads with MiXCR, one entry per CDR3 protein. The sample has around 310,000 distinct CDR3 sequences, approximately 15% seen once. At least ten counts were recorded for this clonotype. Its antigen is unidentified. The TCR originated in a man between 18 and 29 years old who had mild COVID-19 (a few samples of this study predate the infection). Cell type and time point are not known. Material: PBMCs or a T cell subset sorted from them (not recorded which). The rearrangement joins TRBV5-4 to TRBJ2-1; D may be TRBD1 (6 bases). CDR3 in DNA: TGTGCCAGCAGCCAAAGACAGGACAATGAGCAGTTCTTC. Translation gives CASSQRQDNEQFF.